These 10 T cell receptor beta chains were all obtained from the same sample, sequenced in a study of blood T cell repertoires in COVID-19. TCRdb's copy holds only in-frame clones and misses some; the assay was immunoSEQ multiplex PCR. The data contain around 100,000 clones, more than 70% of them singletons. Input material: peripheral blood. The receptors were sampled from a woman aged 60-70 years with COVID-19, enrolled during active disease.

The chain has TRBV5-1 and TRBJ2-7, with D possibly matching TRBD2 (6 bases). V lost 0 bases to trimming and J lost 5 bases, with 15 bases between them. Germline loops: CDR1 SGHRS, CDR2 YFSETQ. The CDR3 totals 15 residues. The CDR3 protein is CASSLGHPGVHEQYF. The DNA for the CDR3 is TGCGCCAGCAGCTTGGGACACCCGGGGGTCCACGAGCAGTACTTC.

The chain is built from TRBV3-1 (or the pseudogene TRBV3-2) and TRBJ2-1; 7 bases are a match to TRBD2. The V gene's germline CDR1 is LGHDT and CDR2 YNNKEL (reference sequence). This CDR3 region has 19 residues. Trimming removed 0 bases from V and 5 bases from J; junction bases left unmatched: 16. CDR3 sequence (DNA): TGTGCCAGCAGCCAAGATAGTCTAGAACGGGGGGATACCAACAATGAGCAGTTCTTC. Translation: CASSQDSLERGDTNNEQFF.

The rearrangement uses TRBV2 and TRBJ2-7; a weak D match, TRBD2 (5 bases). With 6 bases removed from V and 3 bases from J, the gap between germline ends came to 12 bases. Germline assignment: CDR1 SNHLY and CDR2 FYNNEI. This CDR3 region has 13 residues. DNA for the CDR3: TGTGCCAGCAGAGGACTGACAAGCTACGAGCAGTACTTC. Its translation is CASRGLTSYEQYF.

The J gene is TRBJ2-7, the V gene TRBV27; 7 bases agree with TRBD1. The junction had 14 bases not matched to a gene; V was cut back by 7 bases and J by 2 bases. Germline V gene data show CDR1 as MNHEY and CDR2 as SMNVEV (reference sequence). The CDR3 length is 16 residues. CDR3 coding DNA: TGTGCCAGCAACCAAACACCTGGGACAGCCGCCTACGAGCAGTACTTC. Translation: CASNQTPGTAAYEQYF.

The V call is TRBV3-1 (or the pseudogene TRBV3-2), the J call TRBJ2-3, with no clear D. Trimming removed 0 bases at V and 4 bases at J, with 8 bases between. Germline lookup yields CDR1 LGHDT and CDR2 YNNKEL (reference sequence). This CDR3 comprises 14 residues. DNA for the CDR3: TGTGCCAGCAGCCAAGATGCTACCTCAGATACGCAGTATTTT. Translated: CASSQDATSDTQYF.

This sequence joins TRBV5-4 and TRBJ2-1; tentatively, D is TRBD2 (5 bases). Germline-derived CDR1 and CDR2 are SGHNT and YYREEE (reference sequence). The V end lost 3 bases, the J end lost 7 bases, and 17 bases lay between the germline ends. The CDR3 is made up of 15 amino acids. CDR3: CASSYEGARWNEQFF. CDR3 nucleotides: TGTGCCAGCAGCTATGAGGGCGCGCGTTGGAATGAGCAGTTCTTC.

The chain employs TRBV7-2 and TRBJ2-1; the D gene is possibly TRBD2 (6 bases). The germline V gene encodes CDR1 SGHTA and CDR2 FQGNSA. V dropped 2 bases and J dropped 7 bases, with 18 bases sitting between them. CDR3 length: 16 amino acids. The CDR3 loop is CASSLRAAGWGNEQFF. CDR3 sequence (DNA): TGTGCCAGCAGCTTACGGGCGGCGGGGTGGGGGAATGAGCAGTTCTTC.

This rearrangement joins TRBV27 to TRBJ1-5; D is unclear. Germline V CDR1 and CDR2: MNHEY, SMNVEV (reference sequence). This CDR3 has 15 amino acids. Deletions cut 3 bases from V and 7 bases from J, with 16 bases between. The CDR3 reads CASSFRGGFGQPQHF. CDR3 nucleotides: TGTGCCAGCAGTTTCCGAGGAGGGTTCGGACAGCCCCAGCATTTT.

This chain links TRBV19 with TRBJ1-4; 7 bases align to TRBD1. J was trimmed by 6 bases and V by 4 bases; bases with no gene match: 17. Per the germline V gene, CDR1 is LNHDA and CDR2 is SQIVND (reference sequence). The CDR3 has 18 amino acids. The CDR3 DNA reads TGTGCCAGTAGTAAACGGGTTGTGGCAGGGGGAAGGGATGAAAAACTGTTTTTT. Residues: CASSKRVVAGGRDEKLFF.

The V and J genes are TRBV7-9 and TRBJ1-5; possible D gene TRBD1, 6 bases. From germline, CDR1 is SEHNR and CDR2 FQNEAQ (reference sequence). V gave up 5 bases and J gave up 0 bases, with 17 bases separating them. CDR3 size: 17 residues. The CDR3 DNA reads TGTGCCAGCAGCCGAGGGGGGGCAGGCCATAGCAATCAGCCCCAGCATTTT. Its protein is CASSRGGAGHSNQPQHF.